This TCR beta chain was recorded in a study of cytomegalovirus exposure and HLA in healthy donors. Study in general: The approximately 110 validation repertoires used the same platform as the 666 first-cohort repertoires, a later analysis reported. General study findings and limits: A later analysis found first-cohort TCR clusters tended to co-occur in the 130 or so validation repertoires.

Germline V gives CDR1 MDHEN, CDR2 SYDVKM. The CDR3 has 12 residues. V was cut by 5 bases and J by 3 bases, with 7 bases left in between. As concerns this clone: Its antigen is as yet unknown.

Data came from immunoSEQ multiplex PCR; TCRdb stores just in-frame clones and leaves some out. The table records approximately 220,000 clones, more than 75% of them present only once. The V gene is TRBV28, the J gene TRBJ1-1, with D unclear. The sequence came from a young man in good health and CMV-seronegative. The sample taken for sequencing was PBMCs. Written as DNA, the CDR3 is TGTGCCAGCAGTCAGGAGGACACTGAAGCTTTCTTT. Encoded protein: CASSQEDTEAFF.